The T cell receptor (beta chain) described here comes from a study of human T cells and chemical hapten exposure. Study-wide findings and caveats: Among TCRs, those above 1 in 1000 frequency were unaffected by DPC sensitization.

The germline V gene encodes CDR1 MGHRA and CDR2 YSYEKL. Trimming removed 3 bases from V and 7 bases from J, with 15 bases in between. The CDR3 runs to 15 residues. Time point denoted: pre-sensitization, week 0. Treatment given: therapeutic diphenylcyclopropenone sensitization with weekly scalp DPC. Blood draws came first, before each patch test. This clonotype occurred a few times. Its antigen is currently unknown. Unique molecular identifiers were attached to individual cDNA molecules during library preparation. MiXCR was run by TCRdb on the RACE reads, yielding one entry per CDR3 protein. The repertoire has over 35,000 distinct CDR3 sequences, 10% of them found once; the top ten carry roughly 6.2%.

The J gene is TRBJ2-2, the V gene TRBV4-1; no definite D call. Sequenced here: whole blood, sampled in connection with sensitization to the hapten diphenylcyclopropenone (DPC). This TCR derives from a man aged 25-45 years with alopecia areata. Some clones in this sample may be carry-over from other donors' samples. The DNA for the CDR3 is TGCGCCAGCAGCCAGTTGGGCCCCCTAGGCGGGGAGCTGTTTTTT. It specifies CASSQLGPLGGELFF.